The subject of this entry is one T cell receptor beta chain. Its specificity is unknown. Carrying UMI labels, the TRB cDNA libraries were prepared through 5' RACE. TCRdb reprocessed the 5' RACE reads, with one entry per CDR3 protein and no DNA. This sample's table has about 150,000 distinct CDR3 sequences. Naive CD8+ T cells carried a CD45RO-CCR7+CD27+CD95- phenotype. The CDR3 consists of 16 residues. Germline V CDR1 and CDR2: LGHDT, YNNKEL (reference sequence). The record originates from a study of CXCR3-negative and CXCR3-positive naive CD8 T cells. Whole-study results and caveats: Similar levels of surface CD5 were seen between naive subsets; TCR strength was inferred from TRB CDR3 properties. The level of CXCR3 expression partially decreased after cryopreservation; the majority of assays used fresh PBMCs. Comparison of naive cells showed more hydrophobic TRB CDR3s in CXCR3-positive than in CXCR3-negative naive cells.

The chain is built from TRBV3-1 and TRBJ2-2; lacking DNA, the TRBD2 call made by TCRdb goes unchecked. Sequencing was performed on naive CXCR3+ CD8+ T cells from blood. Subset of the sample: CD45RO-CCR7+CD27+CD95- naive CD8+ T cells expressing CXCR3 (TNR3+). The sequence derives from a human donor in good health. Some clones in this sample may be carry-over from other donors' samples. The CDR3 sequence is CASTHAGLGNTGELFF.